Following are 4 T cell receptor beta chains from one sample sequenced in a study of lymphopenia after photon versus proton radiotherapy. The method was immunoSEQ multiplex PCR; TCRdb's version includes in-frame clones alone and lacks a portion of them. The sample has tens of thousands of clones, over 70% seen once. The material sequenced was peripheral blood, taken from a patient treated with proton-based radiotherapy. All receptors come from a woman between 65 and 79 years old with pancreatic cancer.

The chain joins TRBV9 to TRBJ2-5, with 8 bases fitting TRBD2. Trimming took 2 bases from V and 2 from J; bases not matched to a gene: 2. Germline CDR1 is SGDLS and CDR2 is YYNGEE. CDR3 length: 14 residues. The CDR3 DNA reads TGTGCCAGCAGCGTTAGCGGGGCACAAGAGACCCAGTACTTC. This translates into CASSVSGAQETQYF.

This clone is a singleton in its sample. This chain joins TRBV5-4 and TRBJ2-1, with D perhaps matching TRBD1 or TRBD2 (5 bases each). This CDR3 has 17 residues. V was cut by 4 bases and J by 0 bases, with 17 bases left in between. CDR1 SGHNT and CDR2 YYREEE come from the germline V gene (reference sequence). The CDR3 here is CASSPRTGTPSYNEQFF. In DNA, the CDR3 is TGTGCCAGCAGCCCCCGTACCGGGACCCCCTCCTACAATGAGCAGTTCTTC.

This clone was seen a few times. The V call is TRBV7-9, the J call TRBJ2-5; 9 bases align to TRBD2. Trimming took 5 bases from V and 4 from J; bases not matched to a gene: 20. Germline CDR1 and CDR2: SEHNR and FQNEAQ (reference sequence). The CDR3 extends over 19 amino acids. CDR3 bases: TGTGCCAGCAGCCCAGAAACCTTCTCCGGCGGGAGGGCCCGAGAGACCCAGTACTTC. This codes for CASSPETFSGGRARETQYF.

This clone came up a few times. This chain joins TRBV6-6 and TRBJ2-3; unclear D gene. Germline V gene lookup returns CDR1 MNHNY and CDR2 SVGAGI (reference sequence). Deletions cut 2 bases from V and 2 bases from J, with 2 bases between. The CDR3 extends over 12 amino acids. The CDR3 protein is CASSYATDTQYF. For the CDR3, the DNA is TGTGCCAGCAGTTACGCCACAGATACGCAGTATTTT.